The source of this TCR beta chain is a study of blood T cells in healthy people across ages. A second PCR of 7 to 11 cycles used a sample-barcoded 5' primer and a J-beta primer mix. A tag from a template-switch adaptor with 12 random nucleotides marked each cDNA molecule. Via MiXCR, TCRdb re-called the 5' RACE reads, giving one row per CDR3 protein. Of hundreds of thousands of distinct CDR3 sequences detected, roughly 64% appear once; the ten largest clones hold 22%. General study points: Donors of long life had a larger count of naive CD4+ cells and greater diversity than aged donors.

Concerning this clonotype: No antigen is known for it.

CDR3 size: 13 residues. Germline V CDR1 and CDR2: GTSNPN, SVGIG (reference sequence). The V and J ends lost 6 bases and 5 bases respectively, with 14 bases between them. Each donor supplied ten milliliters of peripheral blood. Total RNA extracted from each sample amounted to at least 6 micrograms. Sequences were obtained from blood. This receptor was identified in a man aged 25-45 years in good health. The gene calls are TRBV30 and TRBJ1-5; D possibly corresponds to TRBD1 (5 bases). The CDR3 bases are TGTGCCTGCGGACGGGGGGGGGATCAGCCCCAGCATTTT. Translated, it gives CACGRGGDQPQHF. Combining the CDR3 with reference TRBV30 and TRBJ1-5 gives the whole variable domain SQTIHQWPATLVQPVGSPLSLECTVEGTSNPNLYWYRQAAGRGLQLLFYSVGIGQISSEVPQNLSASRPQDRQFILSSKKLLLSDSGFYLCACGRGGDQPQHFGDGTRLSIL.